This T cell receptor (beta chain) was observed in a study of CD8+ T cells in alopecia areata. Remarks on this clone: Its antigen is unknown.

Extraction of RNA preceded its reverse transcription into cDNA, which served as the sequencing template. Clones were sequenced by immunoSEQ multiplex PCR, and TCRdb holds only the in-frame ones, with some missing. The sample has 100,000 to 150,000 clones; around 60% are singletons. Whole-study results and caveats: As there was one nonresponder, how baseline CD8+ expansion relates to response remains uncertain. Compared with normal scalp, lesional scalp had higher clonality and more expanded CD8+ clones.

CDR1 GTSNPN and CDR2 SVGIG come from the germline V gene (reference sequence). The CDR3 has 14 amino acids. Germline trimming cut 4 bases from V and 2 bases from J; bases unmatched to any gene: 6. Documented treatment: oral pan-JAK inhibitor, 5-10 mg twice daily. This rearrangement joins TRBV30 to TRBJ2-3; TRBD2 matches at 7 bases. The origin of this receptor is a human donor with alopecia areata. The source material was CD4+ T cells sorted from blood, sampled at week 4, from a patient treated with tofacitinib. CDR3 nucleotides: TGTGCCTGGAAGCTAGCGGACTTCACAGATACGCAGTATTTT. Translated, it gives CAWKLADFTDTQYF. The full variable domain, its missing parts supplied by reference TRBV30 and TRBJ2-3, is SQTIHQWPATLVQPVGSPLSLECTVEGTSNPNLYWYRQAAGRGLQLLFYSVGIGQISSEVPQNLSASRPQDRQFILSSKKLLLSDSGFYLCAWKLADFTDTQYFGPGTRLTVL.